The next 3 T cell receptor beta chains were all read from a single sample in a study of OX40 agonist ivuxolimab in advanced cancers. Sequenced by immunoSEQ multiplex PCR; TCRdb stores in-frame clones only, minus some. The repertoire holds tens of thousands of clones, around four fifths seen once, with about 2.7% in the top ten. This specimen consisted of CD4+ or CD8+ T cells sorted from blood, obtained in a trial of the OX40 agonist ivuxolimab. These receptors were collected from an adult with an advanced solid tumor such as melanoma, head and neck, liver or kidney cancer.

The J gene is TRBJ1-1, the V gene TRBV9; D ambiguous. The CDR3 extends over 12 amino acids. The germline V and J ends were trimmed by 3 bases and 3 bases, with 6 bases remaining between them. CDR1 is SGDLS and CDR2 is YYNGEE in the germline V gene. CDR3 bases: TGTGCCAGCAGCGGAGCCGACACTGAAGCTTTCTTT. Protein product: CASSGADTEAFF.

The chain has TRBV7-9 and TRBJ2-5; the D is unclear. The last part of the DNA fits TRBJ2-7 better; the J call may be wrong. This CDR3 contains 14 residues. Germline V gene lookup returns CDR1 SEHNR and CDR2 FQNEAQ (reference sequence). CDR3 DNA sequence: TGTGCCAGCAGCTCTACAGCGTATGAAATCGAGCAGTACTTC. As protein: CASSSTAYEIEQYF.

This chain links TRBV19 with TRBJ1-5, with 8 bases that match TRBD1. Unmatched junction bases numbered 3, after V lost 5 bases and J lost 0 bases. The length of the CDR3 is 15 residues. Germline CDR1 and CDR2: LNHDA and SQIVND (reference sequence). CDR3 DNA: TGTGCCAGTAGTTTCACAGGGGGTAGCAATCAGCCCCAGCATTTT. Encoded protein: CASSFTGGSNQPQHF.